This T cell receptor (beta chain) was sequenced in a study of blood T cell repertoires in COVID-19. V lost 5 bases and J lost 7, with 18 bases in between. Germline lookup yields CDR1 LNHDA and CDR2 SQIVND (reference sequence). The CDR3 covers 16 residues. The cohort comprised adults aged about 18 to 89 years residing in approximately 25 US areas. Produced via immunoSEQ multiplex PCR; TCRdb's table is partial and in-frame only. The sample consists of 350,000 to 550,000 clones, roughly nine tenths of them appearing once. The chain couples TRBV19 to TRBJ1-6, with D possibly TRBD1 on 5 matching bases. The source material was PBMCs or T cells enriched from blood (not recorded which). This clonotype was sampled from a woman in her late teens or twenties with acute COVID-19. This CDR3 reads CASSGGAGSINSPLHF. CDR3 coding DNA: TGTGCCAGTAGTGGCGGGGCAGGGTCCATCAATTCACCCCTCCACTTT.